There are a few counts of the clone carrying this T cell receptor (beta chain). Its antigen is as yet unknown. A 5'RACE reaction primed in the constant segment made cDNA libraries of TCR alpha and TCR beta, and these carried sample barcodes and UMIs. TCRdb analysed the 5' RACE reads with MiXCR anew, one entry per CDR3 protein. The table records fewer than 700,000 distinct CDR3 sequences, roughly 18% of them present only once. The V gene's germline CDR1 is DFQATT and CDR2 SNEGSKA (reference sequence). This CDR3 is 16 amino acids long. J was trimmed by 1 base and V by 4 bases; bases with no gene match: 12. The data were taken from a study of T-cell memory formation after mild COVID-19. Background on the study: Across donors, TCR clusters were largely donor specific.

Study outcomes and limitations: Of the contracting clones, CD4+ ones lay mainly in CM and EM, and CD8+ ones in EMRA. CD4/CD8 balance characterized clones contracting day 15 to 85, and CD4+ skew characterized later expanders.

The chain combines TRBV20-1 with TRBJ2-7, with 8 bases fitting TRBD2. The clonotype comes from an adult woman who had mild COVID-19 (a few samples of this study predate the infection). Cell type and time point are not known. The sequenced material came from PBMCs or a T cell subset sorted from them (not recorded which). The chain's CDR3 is CSATFIERGYSYEQYF. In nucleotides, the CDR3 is TGCAGTGCTACGTTTATTGAGCGGGGGTATTCCTACGAGCAGTACTTC.